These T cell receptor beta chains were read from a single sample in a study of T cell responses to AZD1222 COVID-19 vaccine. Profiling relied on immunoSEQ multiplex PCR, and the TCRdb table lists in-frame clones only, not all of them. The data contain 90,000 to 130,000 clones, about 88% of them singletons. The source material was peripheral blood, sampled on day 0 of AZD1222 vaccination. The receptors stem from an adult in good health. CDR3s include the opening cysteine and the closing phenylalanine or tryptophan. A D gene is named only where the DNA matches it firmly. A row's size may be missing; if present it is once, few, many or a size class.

CASSLGGSNQPQHF TGCGCCAGCAGCTTGGGAGGTAGCAATCAGCCCCAGCATTTT TRBJ1-5 TRBV5-1 NA NA
CASSLDGQVGGNTIYF TGTGCCAGCAGCTTAGATGGACAGGTTGGGGGAAACACCATATATTTT TRBJ1-3 TRBV11-2 TRBD1 NA
CSARVSYGYTF TGCAGTGCTAGGGTCAGCTATGGCTACACCTTC TRBJ1-2 TRBV20-1 NA NA
CASSQVASYEQYF TGCGCCAGCAGCCAAGTAGCCTCCTACGAGCAGTACTTC TRBJ2-7 TRBV4-1 NA few
CASSSYAGGYTF TGTGCCAGCAGTTCCTACGCGGGAGGCTACACCTTC TRBJ1-2 TRBV6-5 NA NA
CASSPTGHGNQPQHF TGTGCCAGCAGCCCGACAGGGCATGGCAATCAGCCCCAGCATTTT TRBJ1-5 TRBV3-1/TRBV3-2 TRBD1 NA
CASSLEDNSYEQYF TGTGCCAGCAGTTTAGAGGACAACTCCTACGAGCAGTACTTC TRBJ2-7 TRBV27 NA NA
CASSPSDTRGAFF TGTGCCAGCTCACCATCGGACACCCGGGGAGCTTTCTTT TRBJ1-1 TRBV18 NA NA
CSAGTGVRGYTF TGCAGCGCCGGGACAGGGGTTAGGGGCTACACCTTC TRBJ1-2 TRBV29-1 TRBD1 few
CASSYRSIGYGYTF TGTGCCAGCAGTTATCGGAGTATTGGCTATGGCTACACCTTC TRBJ1-2 TRBV6-5 NA NA
CASSVIPYQGPTDTQYF TGCGCCAGCAGTGTCATACCCTACCAGGGGCCCACAGATACGCAGTATTTT TRBJ2-3 TRBV10-2 NA NA
CASSLAGRGGSGNTIYF TGCGCCAGCAGCTTGGCGGGGCGGGGAGGCTCTGGAAACACCATATATTTT TRBJ1-3 TRBV5-1 NA once
CASSGGQDYGYTF TGTGCCAGCAGTGGTGGGCAGGATTATGGCTACACCTTC TRBJ1-2 TRBV27 NA NA
CASALLAGQIEGYTF TGTGCTAGTGCCCTCCTGGCAGGCCAAATTGAGGGCTACACCTTC TRBJ1-2 TRBV12-5 NA NA
CASAPTANTEAFF TGTGCCAGTGCCCCCACTGCGAACACTGAAGCTTTCTTT TRBJ1-1 TRBV19 NA NA
CASSSLSSGNTEAFF TGCGCCAGCAGCTCGCTTTCTAGTGGGAACACTGAAGCTTTCTTT TRBJ1-1 TRBV5-1 NA NA
CASSQDFYHMNTEAFF TGTGCCAGCAGCCAAGATTTTTATCACATGAACACTGAAGCTTTCTTT TRBJ1-1 TRBV3-1/TRBV3-2 NA NA
CAWRLSDTGELFF TGTGCCTGGAGACTCTCAGACACCGGGGAGCTGTTTTTT TRBJ2-2 TRBV30 NA NA
CASSLRGSRTGELFF TGTGCCAGCAGTTTAAGGGGGTCGAGGACCGGGGAGCTGTTTTTT TRBJ2-2 TRBV27 NA NA
CAIRTGGEEQYF TGTGCCATTCGGACAGGGGGCGAAGAGCAGTACTTC TRBJ2-7 TRBV10-3 TRBD1 once
CSARDQNGYTF TGCAGTGCTAGAGATCAAAATGGCTACACCTTC TRBJ1-2 TRBV20-1 NA NA
CASNDEAQGRHEQYF TGTGCCAGCAACGATGAAGCACAGGGGAGGCACGAGCAGTACTTC TRBJ2-7 TRBV11-2 NA NA
CASSYSSADVEAFF TGTGCCAGCAGTTACTCGTCGGCAGACGTAGAAGCTTTCTTT TRBJ1-1 TRBV6-5 NA NA
CASSPGTARQETQYF TGTGCCAGCAGTCCGGGGACGGCACGCCAAGAGACCCAGTACTTC TRBJ2-5 TRBV27 NA NA
CASSAGTPTNEKLFF TGTGCCAGTAGTGCTGGTACTCCAACTAATGAAAAACTGTTTTTT TRBJ1-4 TRBV19 NA NA
CARQESGEDEQYF TGTGCCAGACAGGAAAGCGGAGAAGACGAGCAGTACTTC TRBJ2-7 TRBV7-9 NA NA
CAWGDRGQWVTEAFF TGTGCCTGGGGAGACAGGGGGCAATGGGTCACTGAAGCTTTCTTT TRBJ1-1 TRBV30 TRBD1 NA
CASRRPGQGAGGKLFF TGTGCCAGCCGACGTCCGGGACAGGGGGCCGGCGGAAAACTGTTTTTT TRBJ1-4 TRBV27 TRBD1 NA
CASSGGQGAGNSPLHF TGTGCCAGCAGTGGTGGACAGGGGGCTGGTAATTCACCCCTCCACTTT TRBJ1-6 TRBV2 TRBD1 NA
CASSFDSGDEQYF TGCGCCAGCAGCTTTGACAGCGGGGACGAGCAGTACTTC TRBJ2-7 TRBV5-1 TRBD2 NA
CATSRGRYSGNTIYF TGTGCCACCAGCAGAGGGCGGTACTCTGGAAACACCATATATTTT TRBJ1-3 TRBV15 NA NA
CASSPSLGDPPLNTEAFF TGTGCCAGCTCACCGTCCTTGGGGGACCCCCCATTGAACACTGAAGCTTTCTTT TRBJ1-1 TRBV18 NA NA
CVRSPDRNEQFF TGTGTCAGAAGCCCCGACCGCAATGAGCAGTTCTTC TRBJ2-1 TRBV7-5 NA few
CASSLGGTGAFF TGTGCCAGCAGCTTGGGGGGGACAGGAGCTTTCTTT TRBJ1-1 TRBV5-6 TRBD1 NA
CASSYSGASSGNTIYF TGTGCCAGCAGTTACTCCGGCGCCTCGTCTGGAAACACCATATATTTT TRBJ1-3 TRBV6-5 NA NA
CASSFVPGAGGEKLFF TGTGCCAGCAGTTTTGTCCCGGGGGCCGGGGGTGAAAAACTGTTTTTT TRBJ1-4 TRBV6-5 NA NA
CASRRQGLLSYEQYF TGTGCCAGCAGGCGTCAGGGCCTCTTGTCCTACGAGCAGTACTTC TRBJ2-7 TRBV6-5 NA NA
CASSEAWGFSSYEQYF TGTGCCAGCAGCGAGGCATGGGGTTTCAGCTCCTACGAGCAGTACTTC TRBJ2-7 TRBV7-6 NA NA
CASSEQPPPGSYEQYF TGTGCCAGCAGTGAACAACCCCCGCCAGGTTCCTACGAGCAGTACTTC TRBJ2-7 TRBV6-1 NA NA
CASSLRDRAGDTEAFF TGCGCCAGCAGCCTCCGGGACCGGGCTGGGGACACTGAAGCTTTCTTT TRBJ1-1 TRBV5-1 NA NA
CASSPGWGPILSQHF TGTGCCAGCAGCCCTGGGTGGGGGCCTATTTTGTCCCAGCATTTT TRBJ1-5 TRBV28 NA NA
CASSLVLGTGEYTF TGTGCCAGCAGCTTAGTATTGGGGACAGGGGAGTACACCTTC TRBJ1-2 TRBV7-2 TRBD1 NA
CASSHGTGGHYEQYF TGTGCCAGCAGCCACGGGACAGGGGGTCACTACGAGCAGTACTTC TRBJ2-7 TRBV16 TRBD1 NA
CASSQDWVNTEAFF TGTGCCAGCAGCCAAGATTGGGTGAACACTGAAGCTTTCTTT TRBJ1-1 TRBV14 NA NA
CATKGDRGPGELFF TGTGCCACCAAAGGGGACAGGGGGCCCGGGGAGCTGTTTTTT TRBJ2-2 TRBV24-1 TRBD1 once
CASSPDRGQGTEAFF TGTGCCAGCAGTCCGGACAGGGGGCAGGGCACTGAAGCTTTCTTT TRBJ1-1 TRBV6-5 TRBD1 NA
CARGTGGLRSSGYTF TGTGCCAGAGGGACAGGGGGCCTCCGGTCGAGTGGCTACACCTTC TRBJ1-2 TRBV2 TRBD1 NA
CASSIPLHGGNTEAFF TGTGCCAGTAGTATCCCCCTACATGGGGGGAACACTGAAGCTTTCTTT TRBJ1-1 TRBV19 NA few
CASSPPGPGTEAFF TGCGCCAGCAGCCCCCCGGGACCCGGCACTGAAGCTTTCTTT TRBJ1-1 TRBV5-1 NA NA
CASSQGVGVTINTEAFF TGTGCCAGCAGCCAAGGAGTAGGCGTCACTATTAACACTGAAGCTTTCTTT TRBJ1-1 TRBV3-1/TRBV3-2 NA NA
CASSFLGGGANVLTF TGTGCCAGCAGTTTTCTGGGGGGAGGGGCCAACGTCCTGACTTTC TRBJ2-6 TRBV28 NA NA
CASSDPKGANVLTF TGCGCCAGCAGCGACCCCAAGGGGGCCAACGTCCTGACTTTC TRBJ2-6 TRBV10-1 NA NA
CASSYPGQGIYEQYF TGCGCCAGCAGCTATCCCGGACAGGGTATCTACGAGCAGTACTTC TRBJ2-7 TRBV5-1 TRBD1 NA
CASRDTSGGNEQFF TGTGCCAGCCGGGATACTAGCGGGGGGAATGAGCAGTTCTTC TRBJ2-1 TRBV11-2 TRBD2 few